Each of the 19 T cell receptor beta chains below was sequenced from the same sample in a study of beta chain features in type 1 diabetes. The investigators reverse transcribed all of the isolated RNA, so they sequenced expressed TCRB transcripts. Here immunoSEQ multiplex PCR was the method, and the copy in TCRdb shows in-frame clones only, minus some. The table has just over 450,000 clones, roughly 31% seen once. The specimen was naive CD4+ T cells from blood. The receptors originated from a man aged 18 to 35 in good health.

This clone has a handful of counts. The chain links TRBV6-1 to TRBJ2-7; no reliable D call. The germline V gene has CDR1 MNHNS and CDR2 SASEGT. The V gene lost 2 bases and the J gene lost 3 bases, with 5 bases spanning the gap. CDR3 length: 12 amino acids. CDR3 coding DNA: TGTGCCAGCAGTGAAACGGGCTACGAGCAGTACTTC. Its protein product is CASSETGYEQYF.

This clone was seen a few times. The J gene is TRBJ1-2, the V gene TRBV30; D is undetermined. Trimming cost V 1 base and J 4 bases, with 10 bases left between them. CDR3 length: 13 residues. Germline lookup yields CDR1 GTSNPN and CDR2 SVGIG (reference sequence). The CDR3 reads CAWSEGDIYGYTF. The CDR3 bases are TGTGCCTGGAGTGAAGGAGACATCTATGGCTACACCTTC.

This rearrangement joins TRBV10-3 to TRBJ2-5, with 10 positions matching TRBD1. The V gene's germline CDR1 is ENHRY and CDR2 SYGVKD. Trimming cost V 6 bases and J 5 bases; bases outside gene matches: 6. This CDR3 has 14 amino acids. The DNA of the CDR3 is TGTGCCATCAGGGGAATGGGACAGGGGGAGACCCAGTACTTC. Its protein product is CAIRGMGQGETQYF.

V usage is TRBV2 and J usage is TRBJ1-4; the D is unclear. CDR1 and CDR2 (germline): SNHLY, FYNNEI. The V and J ends lost 4 bases and 5 bases respectively, with 8 bases between them. CDR3 length: 13 amino acids. CDR3 sequence reads: CASSGEINEKLFF. The CDR3 coding sequence is TGTGCCAGCAGTGGGGAGATAAATGAAAAACTGTTTTTT.

About this clone itself: A much larger clone sits a single nucleotide away, making a read error possible. The sample carries other DNA sequences with the same CDR3. The V gene is TRBV6-1, the J gene TRBJ2-3, with D unresolved. The germline V gene has CDR1 MNHNS and CDR2 SASEGT. The V end lost 5 bases, the J end lost 2 bases, and 2 bases lay between the germline ends. This CDR3 region has 11 residues. The CDR3 spells CASSNTDTQYF. The CDR3 bases are TGTGCCAGCAGTAACACAGATACGCAGTATTTT.

The CDR3: CASSQSRVVYNEQFF. CDR3 DNA sequence: TGCGCCAGCAGCCAATCCAGGGTAGTTTACAATGAGCAGTTCTTC. The rearrangement links TRBV4-3 to TRBJ2-1; possibly TRBD1 for D (5 bases). Germline CDR1 and CDR2: LGHNA and YSLEER. The CDR3 runs to 15 residues. Trimming took off 2 bases at V and 4 bases at J, with 12 bases between the two ends.

There are a few counts of this clone. This chain joins TRBV20-1 and TRBJ2-7; D not certain. The V and J ends lost 6 bases and 2 bases respectively, with 5 bases between them. There are 10 residues in the CDR3. From germline, CDR1 is DFQATT and CDR2 SNEGSKA (reference sequence). CDR3 nucleotide sequence: TGCAGTGCCTGGACCTACGAGCAGTACTTC. It encodes CSAWTYEQYF.

V is TRBV5-4 and J is TRBJ2-4, with D possibly being TRBD2 (5 bases). The V end was cut by 5 bases, the J end by 0 bases, with 12 bases between. Germline V gene data show CDR1 as SGHNT and CDR2 as YYREEE (reference sequence). The CDR3 sequence is 15 residues long. CDR3 DNA: TGTGCCAGCAGGTTAGACGCGGGAGCCAAAAACATTCAGTACTTC. Translated, it gives CASRLDAGAKNIQYF.

The chain joins TRBV5-1 to TRBJ2-3, with a possible D match to TRBD1 (6 bases). V was cut by 7 bases and J by 3 bases, with 12 bases left in between. CDR3 size: 13 residues. Germline CDR1 and CDR2: SGHRS and YFSETQ. The CDR3 here is CASSDQGTDTQYF. CDR3 coding DNA: TGCGCCAGCTCCGACCAGGGGACAGATACGCAGTATTTT.

The CDR3 nucleotides are TGTGCCACCAGCAGAGATCATGGGAGTGCCGATGAGACCCAGTACTTC. This codes for CATSRDHGSADETQYF. This chain uses TRBV15 with TRBJ2-5; D might be TRBD2 (5 bases). The ends were cut back, 0 bases at V and 5 bases at J, with 16 bases in the middle. Germline CDR1 LNHNV, CDR2 YYDKDF (reference sequence). The length of the CDR3 is 16 residues.

This clone was seen a few times. This chain uses TRBV9 with TRBJ1-1, with 7 bases matching TRBD1. The CDR3 has 14 residues. Unmatched junction bases numbered 9, after V lost 4 bases and J lost 6 bases. Germline V CDR1 and CDR2: SGDLS, YYNGEE. As DNA, the CDR3 is TGTGCCAGCAGCTTTGGGACAGCGCCCGCTGAAGCTTTCTTT. The encoded protein is CASSFGTAPAEAFF.

The chain recombines TRBV9 with TRBJ2-5, with no clear D. Per germline, CDR1 SGDLS and CDR2 YYNGEE. This CDR3 is built from 16 residues. V shed 0 bases and J shed 1 base, with 13 bases lying between them. CDR3 nucleotide sequence: TGTGCCAGCAGCGTAGGGAGCTTGAGGTTCCAAGAGACCCAGTACTTC. Translation gives CASSVGSLRFQETQYF.

Note on this clone: The same CDR3 arises from other DNA sequences in this sample as well. This rearrangement joins TRBV7-9 to TRBJ1-1, with unresolved D. The germline V gene encodes CDR1 SEHNR and CDR2 FQNEAQ (reference sequence). Trimming took off 5 bases at V and 2 bases at J, with 9 bases between the two ends. CDR3 size: 13 residues. CDR3 region: CASSPDGNTEAFF. CDR3 coding DNA: TGTGCCAGCAGCCCGGACGGAAACACTGAAGCTTTCTTT.

This chain connects TRBV29-1 to TRBJ2-7; D is possibly TRBD1 or TRBD2 (5 bases each). V was cut by 6 bases and J by 0 bases, with 12 bases left in between. Germline V lookup: CDR1 SQVTM, CDR2 ANQGSEA. This CDR3 is built from 13 residues. CDR3 loop: CSVSPGSSYEQYF. For the CDR3, the DNA is TGCAGCGTGAGCCCAGGGAGCTCCTACGAGCAGTACTTC.

This chain joins TRBV4-2 and TRBJ2-5; D possibly corresponds to TRBD1 (5 bases). The CDR3 contains 13 residues. In germline, CDR1 is LGHNA, CDR2 YNFKEQ. V was shortened by 4 bases and J by 7 bases, with 13 bases between the two germline ends. The chain's CDR3 is CASSPSGSGTQYF. Written as DNA, the CDR3 is TGTGCCAGCAGCCCCTCAGGGTCAGGGACCCAGTACTTC.

The V and J genes are TRBV30 and TRBJ2-7; D unclear. Germline assignment: CDR1 GTSNPN and CDR2 SVGIG (reference sequence). Trimming took off 2 bases at V and 3 bases at J, with 8 bases between the two ends. CDR3 length equals 12 residues. The CDR3 here is CAWSPRDYEQYF. The CDR3 DNA is TGTGCCTGGAGTCCAAGGGACTACGAGCAGTACTTC.

The rearrangement links TRBV7-8 to TRBJ2-2; D is perhaps TRBD2 (6 bases). CDR1 and CDR2 from the germline V gene are SGHVS and FQNEAQ. The CDR3 spans 13 residues. The V end was cut by 5 bases, the J end by 7 bases, with 11 bases between. CDR3 region: CASSKTRDGELFF. In nucleotides, the CDR3 is TGTGCCAGCAGCAAGACTAGAGACGGGGAGCTGTTTTTT.

This clone has a handful of counts. This sequence joins TRBV7-2 and TRBJ1-2; 10 bases match TRBD1. Germline CDR1 SGHTA, CDR2 FQGNSA. Germline trimming cut 3 bases from V and 8 bases from J; bases unmatched to any gene: 6. The CDR3 spans 14 residues. CDR3: CASSLGGTGVGYTF. CDR3 nucleotide sequence: TGTGCCAGCAGCTTGGGTGGGACAGGGGTCGGCTACACCTTC.

This clone was observed a few times. In DNA form, the CDR3 reads TGTGCCAGCAGCGCCGTACCGACAGGGTACGAGCAGTACTTC. This gives the protein CASSAVPTGYEQYF. V gene TRBV9 combines with J gene TRBJ2-7; 7 bases agree with TRBD1. CDR1 is SGDLS and CDR2 is YYNGEE in the germline V gene. The CDR3 runs 14 residues. J gave up 4 bases and V 3 bases, and 7 bases lay outside the gene matches. Supplemented by reference TRBV9 and TRBJ2-7, the full variable domain reads DSGVTQTPKHLITATGQRVTLRCSPRSGDLSVYWYQQSLDQGLQFLIQYYNGEERAKGNILERFSAQQFPDLHSELNLSSLELGDSALYFCASSAVPTGYEQYFGPGTRLTVT.